This passage covers 31 T cell receptor beta chains from one sample sequenced in a study of beta chain features in type 1 diabetes. The entirety of the isolated RNA underwent reverse transcription, so expressed TCRB transcripts were sequenced. Repertoires were generated with immunoSEQ multiplex PCR, while TCRdb's copy carries only in-frame clones and drops some. The table has under 500,000 clones, around 30% seen once; the top ten hold around 0.065%. Sequenced material: naive CD4+ T cells from blood. Every receptor here comes from a man aged 18 to 30 in good health.

The CDR3: CASSQRLRDPAGNEQFF. The DNA of the CDR3 is TGTGCCAGCAGCCAACGCCTCCGGGACCCCGCCGGGAATGAGCAGTTCTTC. This chain links TRBV9 with TRBJ2-1; D may be TRBD1 or TRBD2 (5 bases each). Germline V gives CDR1 SGDLS, CDR2 YYNGEE. This CDR3 is 17 amino acids long. The V end was cut by 4 bases, the J end by 7 bases, with 24 bases between.

This clone has only one observation. The J gene is TRBJ2-3, the V gene TRBV6-4; 9 positions match TRBD1. The CDR3 has 15 amino acids. With V trimmed by 6 bases and J by 7 bases, 11 bases remained unmatched. The germline gives CDR1 MRHNA, CDR2 SNTAGT. The chain's CDR3 is CASSTDRGNMNTQYF. CDR3 in DNA: TGTGCCAGCAGCACCGACAGGGGGAATATGAATACGCAGTATTTT.

The gene calls are TRBV25-1 and TRBJ2-5; TRBD1 matches 7 bases. The CDR3 length is 14 residues. Germline V gives CDR1 MGHDK, CDR2 SYGVNS. V lost 2 bases, J lost 3 bases, and 3 bases stayed unmatched. The CDR3 spells CASSEPGTEETQYF. Written as DNA, the CDR3 is TGTGCCAGCAGTGAACCCGGGACAGAAGAGACCCAGTACTTC.

This clone came up a few times. The gene calls are TRBV4-1 and TRBJ1-2, with D hard to call. The CDR3 runs to 11 residues. Per the germline V gene, CDR1 is MGHRA and CDR2 is YSYEKL. V was clipped by 0 bases and J by 9 bases, with 5 bases between them. CDR3 in DNA: TGCGCCAGCAGCCAAGATCTAAGCTACACCTTC. Translated: CASSQDLSYTF.

The rearrangement uses TRBV6-1 and TRBJ1-2; 9 bases are a match to TRBD1. The CDR3 covers 14 residues. After removal of 7 bases from V and 4 bases from J, the junction contained 7 bases not matched to a gene. CDR1 and CDR2 (germline): MNHNS, SASEGT. CDR3 nucleotides: TGTGCCAGCAAATCGACAGGGGGAAGCTATGGCTACACCTTC. It specifies CASKSTGGSYGYTF.

The genes are TRBV13 and TRBJ1-5; D gene unclear. There are 16 residues in the CDR3. Looked up from germline, CDR1 is PRHDT and CDR2 is FYEKMQ (reference sequence). The V end lost 5 bases, the J end lost 2 bases, and 16 bases lay between the germline ends. CDR3 in DNA: TGTGCCAGCAGCCTACGGTCCCTTGGGGGCAATCAGCCCCAGCATTTT. Protein sequence: CASSLRSLGGNQPQHF.

The J gene is TRBJ1-3, the V gene TRBV28; tentatively, D is TRBD1 (6 bases). Trimming pared 4 bases from V and 2 bases from J, leaving 9 bases between. The CDR3 loop spans 14 amino acids. Looked up from germline, CDR1 is MDHEN and CDR2 is SYDVKM. The CDR3 loop is CASSSWTAGNTIYF. The CDR3 nucleotides are TGTGCCAGCAGTTCCTGGACAGCTGGAAACACCATATATTTT.

This clone was seen more than once but under ten times. J is TRBJ2-3 and V is TRBV7-2; D gene unclear. Germline V gene lookup returns CDR1 SGHTA and CDR2 FQGNSA. The CDR3 loop spans 12 amino acids. The V end was cut by 7 bases, the J end by 0 bases, with 5 bases between. The CDR3 nucleotides are TGTGCCAGCATCCAGAGCACAGATACGCAGTATTTT. It codes for CASIQSTDTQYF.

J is TRBJ2-1 and V is TRBV29-1; 9 bases are a match to TRBD2. The CDR3 consists of 12 residues. Germline-derived CDR1 and CDR2 are SQVTM and ANQGSEA. Unmatched junction bases numbered 5, after V lost 7 bases and J lost 7 bases. In nucleotides, the CDR3 is TGCAGCGCTAGCGGGACTCGGAATGAGCAGTTCTTC. This encodes CSASGTRNEQFF.

This clone has just a few counts. V and J are TRBV9 and TRBJ1-1; D unclear. V gave up 2 bases and J gave up 4 bases, with 6 bases separating them. The CDR3 is made up of 12 amino acids. Germline V gives CDR1 SGDLS, CDR2 YYNGEE. The CDR3 DNA follows: TGTGCCAGCAGCGTTCCCTTCACTGAAGCTTTCTTT. Amino acid sequence: CASSVPFTEAFF.

The chain combines TRBV29-1 with TRBJ2-1; D not certain. The CDR3 is 10 residues long. Trimming stripped 4 bases from V and 8 bases from J, with 6 bases between. Germline V gene data show CDR1 as SQVTM and CDR2 as ANQGSEA. The CDR3 DNA sequence: TGCAGCGTTGCTTCCCATGAGCAGTTCTTC. Translated, it gives CSVASHEQFF.

This clone was counted between two and nine times. Other DNA sequences in this sample translate to the same CDR3. The chain employs TRBV7-2 and TRBJ2-7; TRBD1 matches at 8 bases. Germline CDR1 SGHTA, CDR2 FQGNSA. This CDR3 comprises 13 residues. J lost 7 bases, V lost 5 bases, and 7 bases had no gene match. The CDR3 region is CASSLGQGGEQYF. CDR3 sequence (DNA): TGTGCCAGCAGCCTCGGACAGGGCGGGGAGCAGTACTTC.

This clone has only a few counts. The DNA for the CDR3 is TGCAGCGTTGAAAACCCAGTGAACACTGAAGCTTTCTTT. This encodes CSVENPVNTEAFF. The chain recombines TRBV29-1 with TRBJ1-1, with unresolved D. Germline V gene sequence: CDR1 SQVTM, CDR2 ANQGSEA. The CDR3 is made up of 13 amino acids. V was trimmed by 2 bases and J by 0 bases, leaving 7 bases between them.

V usage is TRBV7-2 and J usage is TRBJ2-1; possibly TRBD2 for D (6 bases). The V end was cut by 3 bases, the J end by 6 bases, with 15 bases between. Germline V gene data show CDR1 as SGHTA and CDR2 as FQGNSA. This CDR3 spans 15 amino acids. The CDR3 reads CASSFFGTPGNEQFF. Written as DNA, the CDR3 is TGTGCCAGCAGCTTCTTTGGGACTCCCGGCAATGAGCAGTTCTTC.

This clone has more than one count but fewer than ten. The V call is TRBV25-1, the J call TRBJ2-5, with D maybe TRBD1 (6 bases). Germline CDR1 is MGHDK and CDR2 is SYGVNS. This CDR3 contains 16 residues. V lost 1 base, J lost 4 bases, and 16 bases lay in between. The CDR3 loop is CASSEFEGERPETQYF. DNA for the CDR3: TGTGCCAGCAGTGAATTTGAGGGGGAGCGTCCAGAGACCCAGTACTTC.

The chain carries TRBV2 and TRBJ2-5, with D possibly matching TRBD2 (6 bases). V gave up 4 bases and J gave up 4 bases, with 13 bases separating them. This CDR3 contains 14 residues. Germline CDR1 and CDR2: SNHLY and FYNNEI. The CDR3 nucleotides are TGTGCCAGCAGTGGGCTCGGGGGTGGAGAGACCCAGTACTTC. This codes for CASSGLGGGETQYF.

In its sample, this clone was seen a few times. This chain joins TRBV27 and TRBJ2-2, with D possibly matching TRBD2 (6 bases). The length of the CDR3 is 15 residues. Germline lookup yields CDR1 MNHEY and CDR2 SMNVEV (reference sequence). V lost 5 bases to trimming and J lost 3 bases, with 13 bases between them. CDR3 residues: CASSRREVHTGELFF. In nucleotides, the CDR3 is TGTGCCAGCAGTCGTAGGGAGGTTCACACCGGGGAGCTGTTTTTT.

The chain uses TRBV6-6 and TRBJ2-7; TRBD1 agrees at 11 bases. Germline CDR1 and CDR2: MNHNY and SVGAGI (reference sequence). Losses at the gene ends were 8 bases for V and 6 bases for J; bases not matched to a gene: 0. CDR3 length: 11 residues. Here the CDR3 DNA reads TGTGCCAGCGGGACAGGGGGCGAGCAGTACTTC. This codes for CASGTGGEQYF.

This clone was seen a few times. The genes are TRBV14 and TRBJ2-1; no reliable D call. In germline, CDR1 is SGHDN, CDR2 FVKESK. V lost 0 bases and J lost 4, with 7 bases in between. The CDR3 is 14 amino acids. The CDR3 DNA reads as TGTGCCAGCAGCCAAGATTGGCAATACAATGAGCAGTTCTTC. Amino acids: CASSQDWQYNEQFF. The full variable domain, its missing parts supplied by reference TRBV14 and TRBJ2-1, is EAGVTQFPSHSVIEKGQTVTLRCDPISGHDNLYWYRRVMGKEIKFLLHFVKESKQDESGMPNNRFLAERTGGTYSTLKVQPAELEDSGVYFCASSQDWQYNEQFFGPGTRLTVL.

This chain connects TRBV7-9 to TRBJ1-1; TRBD1 might be the D (5 bases). In germline, CDR1 is SEHNR, CDR2 FQNEAQ (reference sequence). Between the trimmed V and J ends, which lost 3 bases and 6 bases, there was a span of 11 bases. This CDR3 spans 13 amino acids. The DNA for the CDR3 is TGTGCCAGCAGCTTGTCAGGGCGGCCTGAAGCTTTCTTT. Translation gives CASSLSGRPEAFF.

V is TRBV5-1 and J is TRBJ2-1; maybe TRBD2 (6 bases). The CDR3 totals 13 residues. Germline loops: CDR1 SGHRS, CDR2 YFSETQ. The germline V and J ends were trimmed by 5 bases and 7 bases, with 13 bases remaining between them. The CDR3 loop reads CASRERGGNEQFF. CDR3 nucleotides: TGCGCCAGCAGAGAGAGAGGAGGGAATGAGCAGTTCTTC.

This clone was found a few times. CDR3 sequence reads: CASRGQGGVNEQFF. The CDR3 region has the DNA TGTGCCAGCAGGGGACAGGGAGGAGTCAATGAGCAGTTCTTC. The J gene is TRBJ2-1, the V gene TRBV25-1; 9 bases map to TRBD1. The V segment lost 6 bases and the J segment 6 bases; nucleotides outside the gene matches: 6. There are 14 residues in the CDR3. Germline CDR1 MGHDK, CDR2 SYGVNS.

Only a few counts were recorded for this clone. CDR3 protein: CASSQERDRNTEAFF. The DNA for the CDR3 is TGTGCCAGCAGCCAAGAAAGGGACAGGAACACTGAAGCTTTCTTT. The chain carries TRBV4-2 and TRBJ1-1, with 7 bases aligning to TRBD1. V shed 0 bases and J 1 base; nucleotides not matched to a gene: 2. CDR1 LGHNA and CDR2 YNFKEQ come from the germline V gene. The CDR3 loop spans 15 amino acids.

The chain has TRBV30 and TRBJ1-2; D call uncertain. V dropped 3 bases and J dropped 2 bases, with 10 bases sitting between them. The germline V gene has CDR1 GTSNPN and CDR2 SVGIG (reference sequence). CDR3 length: 13 amino acids. For the CDR3, the DNA is TGTGCCTGGAGGATTAGCGAGAACTATGGCTACACCTTC. Protein product: CAWRISENYGYTF.

This clone was observed a few times. The CDR3, as DNA: TGTGCCAGCAGCCAAGTCGAAGCAGGGTCCCCCAATGAGCAGTTCTTC. Protein sequence: CASSQVEAGSPNEQFF. The V gene is TRBV4-2, the J gene TRBJ2-1, with D possibly TRBD1 on 5 matching bases. V was shortened by 1 base and J by 6 bases, with 16 bases between the two germline ends. CDR3 length: 16 amino acids. The germline V gene encodes CDR1 LGHNA and CDR2 YNFKEQ.

The rearrangement joins TRBV27 to TRBJ2-7; tentative D call: TRBD2 (5 bases). With 6 bases removed from V and 0 bases from J, the gap between germline ends came to 9 bases. The germline V gene encodes CDR1 MNHEY and CDR2 SMNVEV (reference sequence). The CDR3 has 13 amino acids. The CDR3 is CASRAGDSYEQYF. DNA for the CDR3: TGTGCCAGCAGGGCCGGGGACTCCTACGAGCAGTACTTC.

This clone was seen only a few times. The chain couples TRBV30 to TRBJ2-4, with D possibly matching TRBD1 (6 bases). The germline V and J ends were trimmed by 4 bases and 3 bases, with 13 bases remaining between them. This CDR3 has 14 amino acids. CDR1 and CDR2 (germline): GTSNPN, SVGIG (reference sequence). The CDR3 nucleotides read TGTGCCTGGAACAGGGTGGGGATCAAAAACATTCAGTACTTC. It is translated as CAWNRVGIKNIQYF.

As to this clone: This sample also contains other DNA sequences that code for the same CDR3. The chain is built from TRBV7-2 and TRBJ2-7, with 10 positions matching TRBD2. The CDR3 sequence is 14 residues long. Germline V lookup: CDR1 SGHTA, CDR2 FQGNSA. Trimming took 2 bases from V and 6 from J; bases not matched to a gene: 4. CDR3 sequence reads: CASSLSGRGVEQYF. The CDR3 nucleotides are TGTGCCAGCAGCTTAAGCGGGAGGGGAGTCGAGCAGTACTTC.

This clone was recorded a few times. Here the CDR3 reads CASSLGSGRASSQYF. CDR3 nucleotide sequence: TGTGCCAGCAGCTTGGGTAGCGGGAGGGCCTCCAGTCAGTACTTC. The chain joins TRBV5-4 to TRBJ2-4, with 11 positions matching TRBD2. This CDR3 comprises 15 residues. J lost 12 bases, V lost 0 bases, and 8 bases had no gene match. The germline V gene has CDR1 SGHNT and CDR2 YYREEE (reference sequence). Full variable domain (remainder filled in from reference TRBV5-4 and TRBJ2-4): ETGVTQSPTHLIKTRGQQVTLRCSSQSGHNTVSWYQQALGQGPQFIFQYYREEENGRGNFPPRFSGLQFPNYSSELNVNALELDDSALYLCASSLGSGRASSQYFGAGTRLSVL.

This clone was recorded a few times. This chain links TRBV25-1 with TRBJ2-3; the D gene could be TRBD1 or TRBD2 (5 bases each). Germline V gene sequence: CDR1 MGHDK, CDR2 SYGVNS. The length of the CDR3 is 14 residues. V lost 1 base, J lost 4 bases, and 9 bases lay in between. Here the CDR3 reads CASSEFGTADTQYF. The CDR3 nucleotides are TGTGCCAGCAGTGAATTTGGGACGGCAGATACGCAGTATTTT.

There are a few counts of this clone. The J gene is TRBJ2-5, the V gene TRBV29-1, with D unclear. The J call may be in error: the DNA end matches TRBJ2-7 better. The CDR3 has 14 residues. CDR1 and CDR2 from the germline V gene are SQVTM and ANQGSEA. The CDR3 protein is CSVRQRLESHEQYF. The CDR3 nucleotides are TGCAGCGTCAGGCAGAGACTTGAAAGCCACGAGCAGTACTTC.